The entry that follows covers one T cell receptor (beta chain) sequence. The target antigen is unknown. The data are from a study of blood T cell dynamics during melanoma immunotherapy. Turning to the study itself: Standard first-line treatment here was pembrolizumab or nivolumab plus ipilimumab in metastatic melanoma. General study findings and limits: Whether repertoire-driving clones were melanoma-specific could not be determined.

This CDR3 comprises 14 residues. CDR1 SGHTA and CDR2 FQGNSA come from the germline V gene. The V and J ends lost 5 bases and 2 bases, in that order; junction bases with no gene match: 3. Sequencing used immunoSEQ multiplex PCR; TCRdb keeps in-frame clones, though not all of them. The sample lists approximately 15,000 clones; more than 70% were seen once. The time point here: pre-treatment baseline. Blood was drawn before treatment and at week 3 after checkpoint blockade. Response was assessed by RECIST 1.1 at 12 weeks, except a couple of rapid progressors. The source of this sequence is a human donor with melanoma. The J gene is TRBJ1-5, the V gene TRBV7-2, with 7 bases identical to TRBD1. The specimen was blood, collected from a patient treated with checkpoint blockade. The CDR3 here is CASSRDRGNQPQHF. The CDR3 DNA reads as TGTGCCAGCAGCCGCGACAGGGGCAATCAGCCCCAGCATTTT.